One sample yielded the 31 T cell receptor beta chains listed below, sequenced in a study of T-cell memory formation after mild COVID-19. MiXCR, applied by TCRdb to the 5' RACE reads, yields one record per CDR3 protein. Of some 200,000 distinct CDR3 sequences in the sample, 9.5% to 10% were seen once. The sequenced sample consisted of PBMCs or a T cell subset sorted from them (not recorded which). Every receptor here comes from a man in his late teens or twenties who had mild COVID-19 (a few samples of this study predate the infection). Cell type and time point are not known.

This clonotype turned up a few times. The gene calls are TRBV2 and TRBJ1-4; D unresolved. This CDR3 is 14 amino acids long. Trimming took 8 bases from V and 8 from J, leaving 18 bases between them. Germline loops: CDR1 SNHLY, CDR2 FYNNEI. The CDR3 is CASQRVRALEKLFF. The CDR3, as DNA: TGTGCCAGCCAAAGGGTCCGGGCCTTAGAAAAACTGTTTTTT.

This clonotype was counted between two and nine times. J is TRBJ1-6 and V is TRBV20-1; perhaps TRBD1 as D (6 bases). This CDR3 spans 16 amino acids. The germline V gene has CDR1 DFQATT and CDR2 SNEGSKA (reference sequence). V lost 2 bases, J lost 0 bases, and 11 bases lay in between. The CDR3, as DNA: TGCAGTGCTAGACCTGGACAGAGCTCCTATAATTCACCCCTCCACTTT. It specifies CSARPGQSSYNSPLHF.

This clonotype showed up many times. This chain links TRBV7-9 with TRBJ2-3, with 10 bases lining up with TRBD1. Germline assignment: CDR1 SEHNR and CDR2 FQNEAQ (reference sequence). The CDR3 has 14 amino acids. The ends lost 10 bases at V and 0 bases at J; junction bases unmatched: 4. CDR3 in DNA: TGTGCCACCCCGGGACAGGGGAGCACAGATACGCAGTATTTT. It yields the protein CATPGQGSTDTQYF.

The chain couples TRBV18 to TRBJ2-3; perhaps TRBD2 as D (6 bases). V lost 4 bases and J 3 bases, leaving 20 bases between the germline ends. The CDR3 is made up of 17 amino acids. The V gene's germline CDR1 is KGHSH and CDR2 LQKENI. In DNA form, the CDR3 reads TGTGCCAGCTCACGCCCGCGGTCGTGGGGGAGGACAGATACGCAGTATTTT. Protein product: CASSRPRSWGRTDTQYF.

The J gene is TRBJ1-1, the V gene TRBV12-3 or TRBV12-4; D might be TRBD1 (6 bases). This CDR3 region has 15 residues. Trimming left V 3 bases short and J 7 bases short, with 18 bases between. The CDR3 nucleotides read TGTGCCAGCAGTTTTACTCTCAGGGGAACGGGTGAAGCTTTCTTT. The encoded protein is CASSFTLRGTGEAFF.

This clonotype came up a few times. The rearrangement links TRBV5-5 to TRBJ2-7; weak D call: TRBD2 (5 bases). CDR3 length equals 15 residues. Per the germline V gene, CDR1 is SGHKS and CDR2 is YYEKEE (reference sequence). Trimming took off 1 base at V and 0 bases at J, with 11 bases between the two ends. CDR3 sequence reads: CASSLLGESSYEQYF. DNA for the CDR3: TGTGCCAGCAGCTTGCTCGGGGAGAGCTCCTACGAGCAGTACTTC.

The chain employs TRBV6-5 and TRBJ1-2; D is perhaps TRBD1 (6 bases). The ends were cut back, 8 bases at V and 5 bases at J, with 21 bases in the middle. Per germline, CDR1 MNHEY and CDR2 SVGAGI. This CDR3 comprises 15 residues. CDR3 protein: CASVPRQDAGYGYTF. DNA for the CDR3: TGTGCCAGCGTACCTCGACAGGACGCTGGGTATGGCTACACCTTC.

This clonotype was seen a few times. The chain recombines TRBV25-1 with TRBJ1-6; weak D call: TRBD1 (5 bases). This CDR3 region has 17 residues. Per the germline V gene, CDR1 is MGHDK and CDR2 is SYGVNS. V lost 4 bases to trimming and J lost 0 bases, with 13 bases between them. CDR3 DNA sequence: TGTGCCAGCAGTGTGGGACTTCCGAGCTCCTATAATTCACCCCTCCACTTT. This codes for CASSVGLPSSYNSPLHF.

The gene calls are TRBV7-9 and TRBJ2-1, with 9 bases matching TRBD1. Germline lookup yields CDR1 SEHNR and CDR2 FQNEAQ (reference sequence). The junction had 2 bases not matched to a gene; V was cut back by 3 bases and J by 8 bases. The CDR3 totals 13 residues. The CDR3 spells CASSLDRGDEQFF. CDR3 sequence (DNA): TGTGCCAGCAGCTTGGACAGGGGTGATGAGCAGTTCTTC.

This clonotype was detected ten times or more. Germline is not matched at one junction end, which may reflect a read error. CDR3 sequence: CASRYRDPEAQYF. CDR3 nucleotide sequence: TGTGCCAGCAGGTACCGGGATCCAGAGGCCCAGTACTTC. This chain connects TRBV12-3 or TRBV12-4 to TRBJ2-5, with D perhaps TRBD2 (5 bases). This CDR3 comprises 13 residues.

This clonotype was seen many times. The chain uses TRBV18 and TRBJ2-7; D remains unclear. Per germline, CDR1 KGHSH and CDR2 LQKENI. CDR3 length: 12 residues. Trimming removed 2 bases at V and 2 bases at J, with 4 bases between. CDR3 in amino acids: CASSPEPYEQYF. The DNA of the CDR3 is TGTGCCAGCTCACCAGAGCCCTACGAGCAGTACTTC. Full variable domain (remainder filled in from reference TRBV18 and TRBJ2-7): NAGVMQNPRHLVRRRGQEARLRCSPMKGHSHVYWYRQLPEEGLKFMVYLQKENIIDESGMPKERFSAEFPKEGPSILRIQQVVRGDSAAYFCASSPEPYEQYFGPGTRLTVT.

This clonotype was observed a handful of times. An end of the junction differs from the germline gene, which may be a read error. The chain has TRBV18 and TRBJ1-5, with D unresolved. This CDR3 is built from 14 residues. The germline V gene encodes CDR1 KGHSH and CDR2 LQKENI. The CDR3 DNA is TGTGCCAGCTCATCGAGCGGGCGGGATCAGCCCAAGCATTTT. This encodes CASSSSGRDQPKHF. Full variable domain (outside the CDR3, taken from reference TRBV18 and TRBJ1-5): NAGVMQNPRHLVRRRGQEARLRCSPMKGHSHVYWYRQLPEEGLKFMVYLQKENIIDESGMPKERFSAEFPKEGPSILRIQQVVRGDSAAYFCASSSSGRDQPKHFGDGTRLSIL.

The table lists this clonotype with many counts. The chain is built from TRBV9 and TRBJ2-1; 12 bases agree with TRBD2. The ends lost 0 bases at V and 8 bases at J; junction bases unmatched: 3. Germline values: CDR1 SGDLS, CDR2 YYNGEE. CDR3 length equals 15 residues. The DNA for the CDR3 is TGTGCCAGCAGCGTAGGCCCTAGCGGGGGGGATGAGCAGTTCTTC. This sequence encodes CASSVGPSGGDEQFF.

This clonotype came up once. This rearrangement joins TRBV5-6 to TRBJ1-1; the match to TRBD1 covers 9 bases. The length of the CDR3 is 15 residues. The V gene end was trimmed by 4 bases and the J gene end by 4 bases; junction bases not matched to a gene: 8. Germline loops: CDR1 SGHDT, CDR2 YYEEEE. The CDR3 here is CASSPMTGGGTEAFF. In DNA, the CDR3 is TGTGCCAGCAGCCCTATGACAGGGGGAGGCACTGAAGCTTTCTTT.

This clonotype has a handful of counts. The chain is built from TRBV6-5 and TRBJ2-6, with unresolved D. Trimming left V 2 bases short and J 0 bases short, with 5 bases between. CDR3 length equals 15 residues. Germline V gives CDR1 MNHEY, CDR2 SVGAGI. This chain's CDR3 is CASSYGFSGANVLTF. CDR3 DNA: TGTGCCAGCAGTTACGGGTTCTCTGGGGCCAACGTCCTGACTTTC.

J is TRBJ1-1 and V is TRBV5-1; D is unresolved. The V gene lost 5 bases and the J gene lost 3 bases, with 14 bases spanning the gap. From germline, CDR1 is SGHRS and CDR2 YFSETQ. The CDR3 sequence is 14 residues long. The CDR3 DNA reads as TGCGCCAGCAGAATTCAGTCTTTAGACACTGAAGCTTTCTTT. Protein sequence: CASRIQSLDTEAFF.

This chain uses TRBV20-1 with TRBJ2-3; 7 bases match TRBD1. V lost 5 bases, J lost 1 base, and 9 bases stayed unmatched. CDR3 length: 15 amino acids. Per germline, CDR1 DFQATT and CDR2 SNEGSKA (reference sequence). CDR3 sequence: CSAPNRGQGTDTQYF. The CDR3 region has the DNA TGCAGTGCTCCCAACCGAGGACAGGGCACAGATACGCAGTATTTT.

The gene calls are TRBV11-3 and TRBJ2-7; D uncertain. V lost 6 bases, J lost 4 bases, and 22 bases lay in between. The CDR3 is 16 amino acids. Germline values: CDR1 SGHNT, CDR2 YENEEA. The chain's CDR3 is CASSSKGRSIRYEQYF. Here the CDR3 DNA reads TGTGCCAGCAGTTCTAAAGGCAGGTCGATCCGGTACGAGCAGTACTTC.

This clonotype was recorded a few times. The chain employs TRBV5-1 and TRBJ2-1; 8 nucleotides match TRBD1. Trimming took 0 bases from V and 3 from J; bases not matched to a gene: 2. CDR1 is SGHRS and CDR2 is YFSETQ in the germline V gene. This CDR3 is 15 amino acids long. This CDR3 reads CASSLDTGGYNEQFF. In DNA form, the CDR3 reads TGCGCCAGCAGCTTGGATACAGGGGGCTACAATGAGCAGTTCTTC. Together with reference TRBV5-1 and TRBJ2-1, the CDR3 gives the full variable domain: KAGVTQTPRYLIKTRGQQVTLSCSPISGHRSVSWYQQTPGQGLQFLFEYFSETQRNKGNFPGRFSGRQFSNSRSEMNVSTLELGDSALYLCASSLDTGGYNEQFFGPGTRLTVL.

This clonotype was recorded at least ten times. The genes are TRBV29-1 and TRBJ2-2, with 9 bases aligning to TRBD1. This CDR3 has 17 residues. After removal of 4 bases from V and 6 bases from J, the junction contained 15 bases not matched to a gene. The germline gives CDR1 SQVTM, CDR2 ANQGSEA. For the CDR3, the DNA is TGCAGCGTTGCCGGGACAGGGATTGGAGGGGAGCCCGGGGAGCTGTTTTTT. This gives the protein CSVAGTGIGGEPGELFF.

A few counts support this clonotype. The chain joins TRBV7-9 to TRBJ2-3; the D is unclear. Per the germline V gene, CDR1 is SEHNR and CDR2 is FQNEAQ (reference sequence). The CDR3 sequence is 12 residues long. V was pared by 1 base and J by 7 bases, with 6 bases between. The CDR3 region is CASSLVENTQYF. The CDR3 coding sequence is TGTGCCAGCAGCTTAGTGGAGAATACGCAGTATTTT.

This clonotype was detected only a few times. The chain is built from TRBV29-1 and TRBJ2-1; 7 bases fit TRBD1. Germline V gives CDR1 SQVTM, CDR2 ANQGSEA. The CDR3 extends over 13 amino acids. Trimming removed 6 bases from V and 6 bases from J; junction bases left unmatched: 8. The CDR3 loop reads CSVGSGGTNEQFF. The CDR3 region has the DNA TGCAGCGTGGGGTCAGGGGGAACCAATGAGCAGTTCTTC.

This clonotype was counted a few times. This chain connects TRBV5-6 to TRBJ2-7, with a weak D call TRBD1 (6 bases). Trimming left V 4 bases short and J 5 bases short, with 19 bases between. CDR3 length: 15 amino acids. Germline V gene lookup returns CDR1 SGHDT and CDR2 YYEEEE. CDR3 DNA sequence: TGTGCCAGCAGCCTATCAGGGGTCCTCAAGGACGAGCAGTACTTC. Translation: CASSLSGVLKDEQYF.

The chain links TRBV5-5 to TRBJ2-5; a weak D match, TRBD2 (5 bases). The CDR3 consists of 15 residues. Trimming pared 4 bases from V and 7 bases from J, leaving 20 bases between. Germline-derived CDR1 and CDR2 are SGHKS and YYEKEE (reference sequence). Written as DNA, the CDR3 is TGTGCCAGCAGCCCGGTTTTGGTCCCCGGAGGGACCCAGTACTTC. This encodes CASSPVLVPGGTQYF.

The rearrangement links TRBV19 to TRBJ2-5; D call uncertain. Germline V gene sequence: CDR1 LNHDA, CDR2 SQIVND (reference sequence). The CDR3 covers 15 residues. Trimming stripped 0 bases from V and 5 bases from J, with 13 bases between. In nucleotides, the CDR3 is TGTGCCAGTAGTATAGACCCTGCAGCCGGGGAGACCCAGTACTTC. Translation gives CASSIDPAAGETQYF.

In its sample, this clonotype was seen a few times. The chain combines TRBV30 with TRBJ1-6; no firm D call. The CDR3 has 13 amino acids. Germline CDR1 and CDR2: GTSNPN and SVGIG (reference sequence). V lost 3 bases, J lost 4 bases, and 7 bases lay in between. The CDR3 spells CAWRGGYNSPLHF. DNA for the CDR3: TGTGCCTGGAGGGGCGGTTATAATTCACCCCTCCACTTT.

This clonotype showed up many times. V usage is TRBV18 and J usage is TRBJ1-4; the D gene is possibly TRBD1 (5 bases). Germline CDR1 reads KGHSH; CDR2 reads LQKENI. CDR3 size: 15 residues. The V and J ends lost 3 bases and 8 bases respectively, with 16 bases between them. The CDR3 DNA is TGTGCCAGCTCACCCGGGACCTGGGGAATCGAAAAACTGTTTTTT. Translation gives CASSPGTWGIEKLFF.

This clonotype occurred many times. The chain uses TRBV29-1 and TRBJ1-1; D ambiguous. The V gene's germline CDR1 is SQVTM and CDR2 ANQGSEA. The V end lost 6 bases, the J end lost 1 base, and 3 bases lay between the germline ends. The CDR3 totals 10 residues. CDR3: CSVQNTEAFF. DNA of the CDR3: TGCAGCGTGCAGAACACTGAAGCTTTCTTT.

This clonotype was found many times. The gene calls are TRBV7-9 and TRBJ1-4, with unresolved D. Trimming shortened V by 5 bases and J by 7 bases, and 11 bases separated the two germline ends. CDR3 length: 13 amino acids. Germline V gene data show CDR1 as SEHNR and CDR2 as FQNEAQ (reference sequence). The CDR3 loop is CASSLRGIEKLFF. The DNA of the CDR3 is TGTGCCAGCAGCCTCCGAGGGATTGAAAAACTGTTTTTT.

This clonotype has at least ten counts. CDR3 sequence reads: CASSLYRQPQHF. CDR3 DNA sequence: TGTGCCAGCAGTTTATATAGACAGCCCCAGCATTTT. This chain links TRBV28 with TRBJ1-5; no definite D call. The ends were cut back, 1 base at V and 7 bases at J, with 5 bases in the middle. The CDR3 length is 12 residues. Germline loops: CDR1 MDHEN, CDR2 SYDVKM.

This clonotype came up a few times. The rearrangement joins TRBV7-6 to TRBJ2-1, with 7 bases fitting TRBD2. The junction had 7 bases not matched to a gene; V was cut back by 5 bases and J by 9 bases. Germline loops: CDR1 SGHVS, CDR2 FNYEAQ. CDR3 length equals 13 residues. CDR3 coding DNA: TGTGCCAGCAGCGCGAGACTAGCTCTTGAGCAGTTCTTC. Translation gives CASSARLALEQFF.